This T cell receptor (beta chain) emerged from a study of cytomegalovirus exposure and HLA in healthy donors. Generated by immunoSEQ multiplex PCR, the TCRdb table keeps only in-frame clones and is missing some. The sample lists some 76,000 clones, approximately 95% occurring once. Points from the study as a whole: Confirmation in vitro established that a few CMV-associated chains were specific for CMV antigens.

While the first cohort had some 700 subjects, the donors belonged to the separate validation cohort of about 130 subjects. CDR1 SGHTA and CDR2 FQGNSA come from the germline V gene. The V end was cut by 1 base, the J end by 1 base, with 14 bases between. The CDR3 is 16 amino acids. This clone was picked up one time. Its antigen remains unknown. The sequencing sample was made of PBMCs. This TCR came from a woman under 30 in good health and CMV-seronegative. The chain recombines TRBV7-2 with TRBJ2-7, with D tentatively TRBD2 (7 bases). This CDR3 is CASSLGGGRLSYEQYF. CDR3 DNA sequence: TGTGCCAGCAGCTTAGGCGGGGGCCGCCTATCCTACGAGCAGTACTTC. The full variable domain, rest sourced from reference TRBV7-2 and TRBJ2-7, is GAGVSQSPSNKVTEKGKDVELRCDPISGHTALYWYRQSLGQGLEFLIYFQGNSAPDKSGLPSDRFSAERTGGSVSTLTIQRTQQEDSAVYLCASSLGGGRLSYEQYFGPGTRLTVT.